This T cell receptor (beta chain) appears in the sequencing data of a study of PD-1 blockade in classical Hodgkin lymphoma. On this clone itself: The antigen remains unidentified.

All patients relapsed after autologous stem cell transplantation, and brentuximab vedotin exposure varied. TCRdb's copy holds only in-frame clones and misses some; the assay was immunoSEQ multiplex PCR. Here the sample spans approximately 12,000 clones, around 84% being singletons. With V trimmed by 4 bases and J by 7 bases, 6 bases remained unmatched. Germline V gene lookup returns CDR1 SGHNT and CDR2 YYREEE (reference sequence). The CDR3 spans 15 residues. Notes on the study in general: As was reported, newly diagnosed patients showed lower baseline TCR diversity than healthy donors did. It was among complete responders that baseline diversity resembled that of newly diagnosed patients.

This sequence originates from a human donor with classical Hodgkin lymphoma. Sequenced here: peripheral blood mononuclear cells (PBMCs), sampled at baseline. The chain couples TRBV5-4 to TRBJ1-6, with 9 positions matching TRBD1. In nucleotides, the CDR3 is TGTGCCAGCAGCGTGCCGGGACAGGGAAATTCACCCCTCCACTTT. Protein: CASSVPGQGNSPLHF.